What follows describes a single T cell receptor (beta chain). Its antigen is undetermined. The sample originates from a study of shared clonotypes between healthy human individuals. Study-wide results and caveats: Clonotypes shared by all four sorted-subset donors had higher generation probabilities than non-shared clonotypes.

The length of the CDR3 is 12 residues. V was pared by 2 bases and J by 5 bases, with 6 bases between. Germline V gene sequence: CDR1 KGHSH, CDR2 LQKENI. Assay: immunoSEQ multiplex PCR; the TCRdb copy retains only in-frame clones and omits some. The sample records around 370,000 clones, around 96% being singletons. The sequenced sample was memory CD8+ T cells sorted from blood. Subset in this sample: CD45RO+ cells pooled with CCR7-negative TemRA cells. The clonotype was recovered from a man aged 25-40 years in good health. This chain links TRBV18 with TRBJ2-5; D unresolved. The CDR3 coding sequence is TGTGCCAGCTCACCAGGGGTGGAGACCCAGTACTTC. Its protein product is CASSPGVETQYF.